Shown below are 10 T cell receptor beta chains from a single sample sequenced in a study of blood T cell repertoires in COVID-19. TCRdb keeps only in-frame clones here, not all; method: immunoSEQ multiplex PCR. There are 200,000 or so clones in the sample; 80% to 95% occur only once, and about 0.8% lies in the top ten. Material: peripheral blood. The source of these receptors is a man aged 55-75 years with COVID-19, enrolled during active disease.

In its sample, this clone was seen once. The chain is built from TRBV28 and TRBJ1-2, with D maybe TRBD1 (5 bases). This CDR3 has 14 amino acids. Germline loops: CDR1 MDHEN, CDR2 SYDVKM. V lost 7 bases to trimming and J lost 2 bases, with 14 bases between them. This chain's CDR3 is CASTRGGYNYGYTF. The CDR3 coding sequence is TGTGCCAGCACTCGCGGGGGATACAACTATGGCTACACCTTC.

The chain employs TRBV19 and TRBJ2-1; the D is unclear. Trimming shortened V by 1 base and J by 0 bases, and 7 bases separated the two germline ends. Germline V lookup: CDR1 LNHDA, CDR2 SQIVND (reference sequence). The CDR3 has 15 amino acids. The CDR3 bases are TGTGCCAGTAGTATAGGGCAAAGCTCCTACAATGAGCAGTTCTTC. It yields the protein CASSIGQSSYNEQFF.

V usage is TRBV27 and J usage is TRBJ1-1, with TRBD1 as a possible D gene (6 bases). The CDR3 has 15 amino acids. In germline, CDR1 is MNHEY, CDR2 SMNVEV (reference sequence). Trimming shortened V by 4 bases and J by 4 bases, and 16 bases separated the two germline ends. The CDR3 coding sequence is TGTGCCAGCAGTTCCGGACAGACCTTTCGCACTGAAGCTTTCTTT. Encoded protein: CASSSGQTFRTEAFF.

The CDR3 is CASSQGESGRAFSEQFF. As DNA, the CDR3 is TGCGCCAGCAGCCAAGGCGAGAGCGGGAGGGCCTTCAGTGAGCAGTTCTTC. The rearrangement uses TRBV4-1 and TRBJ2-1, with 10 positions matching TRBD2. V was clipped by 1 base and J by 9 bases; unmatched bases: 12. Germline CDR1 MGHRA, CDR2 YSYEKL. The CDR3 consists of 17 residues.

This sequence joins TRBV20-1 and TRBJ2-3; D gene unclear. Germline CDR1 is DFQATT and CDR2 is SNEGSKA (reference sequence). V dropped 6 bases and J dropped 6 bases, with 10 bases sitting between them. CDR3 length: 11 amino acids. The CDR3 region has the DNA TGCAGTGCCGTTCCCTCGGATACGCAGTATTTT. The encoded protein is CSAVPSDTQYF.

The rearrangement links TRBV27 to TRBJ2-2, with D possibly matching TRBD1 (6 bases). Germline-derived CDR1 and CDR2 are MNHEY and SMNVEV (reference sequence). There are 15 residues in the CDR3. Trimming pared 6 bases from V and 1 base from J, leaving 12 bases between. The DNA of the CDR3 is TGTGCCAGCAGCCCAACGACAGGGAACACCGGGGAGCTGTTTTTT. It encodes CASSPTTGNTGELFF.

The CDR3 sequence: CASSGQGARWVNTEAFF. CDR3 in DNA: TGTGCCAGCAGCGGACAGGGGGCGCGATGGGTGAACACTGAAGCTTTCTTT. This rearrangement joins TRBV28 to TRBJ1-1; 11 nucleotides align to TRBD1. Trimming removed 6 bases from V and 0 bases from J; junction bases left unmatched: 9. From germline, CDR1 is MDHEN and CDR2 SYDVKM. The length of the CDR3 is 17 residues.

The chain joins TRBV5-6 to TRBJ2-5; the D is unclear. This CDR3 contains 13 residues. CDR1 is SGHDT and CDR2 is YYEEEE in the germline V gene. Trimming took 4 bases from V and 4 from J, leaving 11 bases between them. The CDR3 bases are TGTGCCAGCAGCCCGGTAGATGGAGAGACCCAGTACTTC. Translated: CASSPVDGETQYF.

This clone occurred once. The rearrangement joins TRBV10-3 to TRBJ2-1; D might be TRBD1 (5 bases). V lost 2 bases, J lost 7 bases, and 12 bases lay in between. The CDR3 spans 14 residues. Germline V lookup: CDR1 ENHRY, CDR2 SYGVKD. The CDR3 region has the DNA TGTGCCATCAGTGAGATCCAGGGCAGGAATGAGCAGTTCTTC. This encodes CAISEIQGRNEQFF.

The chain has TRBV5-3 and TRBJ1-5; 7 nucleotides align to TRBD1. TRBV5-3 is annotated as an ORF whose role is uncertain. After removal of 1 base from V and 3 bases from J, the junction contained 10 bases not matched to a gene. The CDR3 has 17 residues. The DNA of the CDR3 is TGTGCCAGAAGCTTGTCGTCCGGGACAGTCGCCAATCAGCCCCAGCATTTT. The encoded protein is CARSLSSGTVANQPQHF.